This TCR beta chain was sequenced during a study of cytomegalovirus exposure and HLA in healthy donors. Study-level points and caveats: Across donors, most TCRs were seen rarely, yet some public ones were widespread. A later look showed TCR association rates differing by HLA locus, highest for DRB1 and lowest for HLA-C.

The PCR employed 60 Vbeta primers together with 13 Jbeta primers. Assay used: immunoSEQ multiplex PCR; TCRdb lists only in-frame clones, some missing. Counted here are 100,000 to 150,000 clones, roughly 80% occurring once; the ten biggest clones make up 11%. Turning to this clone: Its target is not known.

CDR1 and CDR2 from the germline V gene are SGHNT and YYREEE (reference sequence). Trimming took 0 bases from V and 0 from J; bases not matched to a gene: 4. The CDR3 is 16 residues long. The source material was PBMCs. The clonotype originates from a young man in good health and CMV-seropositive. The chain combines TRBV5-4 with TRBJ2-3, with 7 bases matching TRBD2. The CDR3 DNA is TGTGCCAGCAGCTTGGGTACTAGCGCGAGCACAGATACGCAGTATTTT. Translating it yields CASSLGTSASTDTQYF.